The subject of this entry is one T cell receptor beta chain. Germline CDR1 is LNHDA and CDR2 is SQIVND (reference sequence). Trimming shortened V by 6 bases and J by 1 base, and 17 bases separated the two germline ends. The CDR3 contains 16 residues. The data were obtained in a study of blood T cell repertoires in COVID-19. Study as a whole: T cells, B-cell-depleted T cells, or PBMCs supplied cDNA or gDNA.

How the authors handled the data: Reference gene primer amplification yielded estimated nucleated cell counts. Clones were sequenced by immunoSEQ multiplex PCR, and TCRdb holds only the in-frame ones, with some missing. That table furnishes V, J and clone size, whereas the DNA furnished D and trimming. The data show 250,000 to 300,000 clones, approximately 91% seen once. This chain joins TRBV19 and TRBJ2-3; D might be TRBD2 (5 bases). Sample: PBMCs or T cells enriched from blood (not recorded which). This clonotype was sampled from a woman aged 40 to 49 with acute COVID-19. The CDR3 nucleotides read TGTGCCAGTAGCCCGACCCGAGGGAGCCGCACAGATACGCAGTATTTT. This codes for CASSPTRGSRTDTQYF.